The sequence of this TCR beta chain was determined in a study of shared clonotypes between healthy human individuals (dated by TCRdb to the early 2020s). In terms of the full investigation: A couple of women and three men aged 18 to 49 years were included in the cohort. Libraries were prepared and TCR repertoires were sequenced by different laboratories using diverse techniques, in order to increase sequencing depth and limit assay-specific biases. The study deeply sequenced blood TCR repertoires of about 5 healthy adults to estimate repertoire size and the extent of clonotype sharing between individuals. For each donor, CD4 naive and CD4 memory were each given three plates, CD8 naive was given two plates, and CD8 memory was given one plate. Leukapheresis yielded between about 0.8 and 8.9 billion PBMCs per donor.

Using the deep immunoSEQ assay, multiplex PCR amplified TCR CDR3 regions from genomic DNA. Extracted genomic DNA from each cell subset was distributed evenly across all wells of several immunoSEQ 96-well plates, and each plate was treated as a replicate. Each replicate PCR for sorted subsets received about 180 ng genomic DNA, equal to tens of thousands of T cell genomes. Purified libraries were quantified with a Qubit 3.0 fluorometer, sized on a Bioanalyzer 2100, and re-quantified with the KAPA Library Quantification kit. A separate single-read 150-cycle Illumina NextSeq 550 flow cell was used to sequence each immunoSEQ 96-well plate. For the original study's pipeline: Because only junctional sequences without quality scores were contained in the immunoSEQ output, filtering matching that applied to full-length reads could not be performed. Sequences were annotated with PyIR, a Python wrapper for IgBLAST v1.9, and V/J genes and CDR3 were assigned using IMGT germline references. Reads were removed for weak V/J assignments (E-value above 1e-6), missing CDR3, stop codons, out-of-frame junctions, or ambiguous translated residues. A V3J clonotype was defined by an identical inferred V gene, J gene, and CDR3 amino acid sequence. The percentage overlap between two repertoires was calculated by dividing the number of shared unique clonotypes by the size of the smaller repertoire. Richness of each repertoire was evaluated using RTK rarefaction, the Chao1 estimator, and Recon v2.1 estimates of unobserved clonotypes. Generation probabilities were computed with OLGA for all TCRbeta clonotypes obtained by the gDNA method from several donors. TCRdb holds this immuneACCESS table with in-frame rearrangements only. Some clones are missing; in checked studies, unresolved V genes explain under half, and the rest has no known cause. The V and J calls and clone size were taken over from that table, and D and trimming were inferred from the DNA. This sample holds approximately 2,000,000 clones; roughly 95% were observed only once. Jointly, the top ten make up approximately 1.7% of the sample.

CD8 naive samples were CD45RO-negative cells positively selected for CCR7, giving a CD45RA+CCR7+ population that excluded TemRA cells. Donors were healthy HIV-negative adults with no recently reported acute infections or vaccinations. All donors were Caucasian adults living in Nashville, Tennessee, USA. After blood collection by leukapheresis, PBMCs were isolated using Ficoll-Histopaque density gradient centrifugation and then cryopreserved in the vapor phase of liquid nitrogen. Analytical flow cytometry was used to check the purity and quantity of each magnetically sorted T cell population. From each sorted fraction, genomic DNA was isolated and quantified by UV absorbance on a Nanodrop 2000c. As concerns this clone: Its cognate antigen has yet to be identified. Per-base quality was not reported, and no clone a single base away is much larger than it.

The CDR3 runs 14 amino acids, cysteine and phenylalanine included. The DNA shown is the 42-base CDR3, in frame from base 1. The germline V gene (reference sequence) provides CDR1 SEHNR and CDR2 FQNEAQ. V sheds 5 bases and J sheds 4 bases, leaving 14 bases between their ends. Here is what the overall study found, with its caveats: Rarefaction of sorted-subset datasets indicated incomplete sequencing despite the large sequencing depth. Naive subsets generally had larger estimated clonotype richness than memory subsets. The genetic and exposure-history diversity represented was limited by the small number of donors. Sampling was restricted to blood, and TCR repertoires in tissue are likely to differ from TCR repertoires in blood. Compared with non-shared clonotypes, the clonotypes found in all four sorted-subset donors had higher generation probabilities. Pairwise subsampling led to the expectation that sequencing depth would affect the degree of clonotype sharing among donors. Across a few donors, roughly 5% of naive CD4, more than 3% of naive CD8, about 2% of memory CD4, and over 0.35% of memory CD8 clonotypes were shared.

The sequencing input was naive CD8+ T cells from PBMCs. Interpreted using the paper, the cell subset or site label stands for: CD45RA+CCR7+. The V and J segments used are TRBV7-9 and TRBJ2-5, with the identity of the D gene unclear. The receptor's source is a man aged 18 to 30 in good health. Some clones in this sample may be carry-over from other donors' samples. The CDR3 here reads CASSPFPGAETQYF. The DNA sequence is given as TGTGCCAGCAGCCCGTTCCCCGGCGCAGAGACCCAGTACTTC.